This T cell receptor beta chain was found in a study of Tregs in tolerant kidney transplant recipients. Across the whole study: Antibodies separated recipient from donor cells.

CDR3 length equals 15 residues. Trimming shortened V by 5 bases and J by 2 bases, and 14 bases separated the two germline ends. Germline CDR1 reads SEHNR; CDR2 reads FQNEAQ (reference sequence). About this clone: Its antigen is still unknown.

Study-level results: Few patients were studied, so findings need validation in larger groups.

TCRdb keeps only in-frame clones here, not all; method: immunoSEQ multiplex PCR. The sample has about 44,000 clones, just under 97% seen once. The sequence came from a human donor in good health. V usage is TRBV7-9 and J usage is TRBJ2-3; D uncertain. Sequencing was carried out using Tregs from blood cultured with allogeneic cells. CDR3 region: CASSRTLAFTDTQYF. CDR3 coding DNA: TGTGCCAGCAGCCGTACGCTGGCTTTCACAGATACGCAGTATTTT.